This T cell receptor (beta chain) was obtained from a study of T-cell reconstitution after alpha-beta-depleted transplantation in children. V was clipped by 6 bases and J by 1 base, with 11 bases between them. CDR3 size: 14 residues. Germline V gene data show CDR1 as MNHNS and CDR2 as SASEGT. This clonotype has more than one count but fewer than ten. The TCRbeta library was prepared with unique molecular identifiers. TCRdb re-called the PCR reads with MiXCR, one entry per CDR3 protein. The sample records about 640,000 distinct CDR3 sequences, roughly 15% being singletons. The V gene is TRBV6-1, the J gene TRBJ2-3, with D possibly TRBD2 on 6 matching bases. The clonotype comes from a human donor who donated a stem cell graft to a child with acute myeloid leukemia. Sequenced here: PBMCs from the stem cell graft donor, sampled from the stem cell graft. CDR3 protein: CASRDQRGTDTQYF. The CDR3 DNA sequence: TGTGCCAGCAGAGACCAGCGGGGCACAGATACGCAGTATTTT.